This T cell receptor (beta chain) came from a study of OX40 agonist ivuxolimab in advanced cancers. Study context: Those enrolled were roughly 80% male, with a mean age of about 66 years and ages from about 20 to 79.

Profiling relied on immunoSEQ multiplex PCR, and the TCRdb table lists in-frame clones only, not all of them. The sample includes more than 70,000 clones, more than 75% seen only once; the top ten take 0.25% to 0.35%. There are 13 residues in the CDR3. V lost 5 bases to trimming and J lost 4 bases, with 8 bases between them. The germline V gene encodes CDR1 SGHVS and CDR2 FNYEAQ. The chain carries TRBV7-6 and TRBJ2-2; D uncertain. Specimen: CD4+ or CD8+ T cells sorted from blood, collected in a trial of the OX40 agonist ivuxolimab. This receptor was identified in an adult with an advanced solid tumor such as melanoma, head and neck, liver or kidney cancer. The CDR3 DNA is TGTGCCAGCAGCCGCCGCCCCACCGGGGAGCTGTTTTTT. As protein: CASSRRPTGELFF.